This T cell receptor beta chain emerged from a study of blood T cell repertoires in COVID-19. Study at large: Acute and convalescent COVID-19 specimens originated in the United States, Italy and Spain. T cells, B-cell-depleted T cells, or PBMCs supplied cDNA or gDNA.

Sequencing was performed with immunoSEQ multiplex PCR; in TCRdb, only in-frame clones are kept and a portion is missing. The table includes roughly 140,000 clones, about 87% detected once. The material sequenced was peripheral blood. This TCR derives from a woman in her thirties or forties with acute or convalescent COVID-19.

The CDR3 coding sequence is TGCAGTGCTCCTTCAGGGATAGAAGCTTTCTTT. Translating it yields CSAPSGIEAFF. The V and J genes are TRBV20-1 and TRBJ1-1, with D maybe TRBD1 (5 bases). CDR3 size: 11 residues. Per germline, CDR1 DFQATT and CDR2 SNEGSKA (reference sequence). V was cut by 5 bases and J by 8 bases, with 12 bases left in between.